Listed here are 17 T cell receptor beta chains from one sample, sequenced in a study of blood T cell repertoires in COVID-19. Generated by immunoSEQ multiplex PCR, the TCRdb table keeps only in-frame clones and is missing some. This table holds some 320,000 clones, 85% found once. The material sequenced was PBMCs or T cells enriched from blood (not recorded which). These receptors were taken from a woman aged 30 to 39 who had been exposed to COVID-19.

The chain uses TRBV2 and TRBJ1-5, with 10 bases identical to TRBD1. CDR3 length: 13 amino acids. CDR1 SNHLY and CDR2 FYNNEI come from the germline V gene. Trimming at V came to 11 bases and at J to 3 bases, leaving 4 bases not matched to a gene. This CDR3 is CAGDRGPNQPQHF. The CDR3 DNA is TGTGCCGGCGACAGGGGGCCCAATCAGCCCCAGCATTTT.

This chain joins TRBV6-5 and TRBJ1-6; tentative D call: TRBD1 (6 bases). Trimming stripped 5 bases from V and 5 bases from J, with 10 bases between. The CDR3 consists of 14 residues. CDR1 is MNHEY, CDR2 SVGAGI, per germline. CDR3 coding DNA: TGTGCCAGCAGTAGGACAGCAGATAATTCACCCCTCCACTTT. This translates into CASSRTADNSPLHF.

The rearrangement links TRBV30 to TRBJ1-1; the D is unclear. The germline V gene encodes CDR1 GTSNPN and CDR2 SVGIG (reference sequence). Trimming shortened V by 4 bases and J by 3 bases, and 12 bases separated the two germline ends. This CDR3 is 13 amino acids long. The CDR3 bases are TGTGCCTGGAAGTATCGGGTGGACACTGAAGCTTTCTTT. This encodes CAWKYRVDTEAFF.

This chain connects TRBV12-2 to TRBJ1-1. TRBV12-2 is a documented pseudogene. The CDR3 is made up of 18 amino acids. CDR3 sequence: CASRRKSMRGERNTEAFF. In DNA form, the CDR3 reads TGTGCAAGTCGCCGAAAGTCAATGCGAGGAGAAAGGAACACTGAAGCTTTCTTT.

V gene TRBV2 combines with J gene TRBJ2-3; 8 nucleotides agree with TRBD1. The length of the CDR3 is 14 residues. The V gene's germline CDR1 is SNHLY and CDR2 FYNNEI. Germline trimming cut 5 bases from V and 2 bases from J; bases unmatched to any gene: 3. The CDR3: CASSRTGITDTQYF. For the CDR3, the DNA is TGTGCCAGCAGTAGGACAGGGATCACAGATACGCAGTATTTT. The full variable domain, in which reference TRBV2 and TRBJ2-3 provide the parts outside the CDR3, is EPEVTQTPSHQVTQMGQEVILRCVPISNHLYFYWYRQILGQKVEFLVSFYNNEISEKSEIFDDQFSVERPDGSNFTLKIRSTKLEDSAMYFCASSRTGITDTQYFGPGTRLTVL.

CDR3: CASSAPGLAGVSYEQYF. CDR3 in DNA: TGTGCCAGCAGTGCACCGGGACTAGCGGGAGTAAGCTACGAGCAGTACTTC. V gene TRBV27 combines with J gene TRBJ2-7, with 14 bases identical to TRBD2. V lost 5 bases and J lost 3; bases outside the gene matches: 9. This CDR3 contains 17 residues. Germline V gene data show CDR1 as MNHEY and CDR2 as SMNVEV (reference sequence).

V and J are TRBV4-3 and TRBJ1-1; D remains ambiguous. The V gene lost 6 bases and the J gene lost 0 bases, with 8 bases spanning the gap. Germline lookup yields CDR1 LGHNA and CDR2 YSLEER. The CDR3 is made up of 13 amino acids. This CDR3 reads CASSNSMNTEAFF. The DNA for the CDR3 is TGCGCCAGCAGTAACTCAATGAACACTGAAGCTTTCTTT.

The chain has TRBV11-2 and TRBJ2-3; 9 positions match TRBD2. CDR3 length: 16 amino acids. Trimming cost V 2 bases and J 2 bases; bases outside gene matches: 5. The germline gives CDR1 SGHAT, CDR2 FQNNGV. The CDR3 nucleotides are TGTGCCAGCAGCTTAATTAGCGGGGGTAACACAGATACGCAGTATTTT. It specifies CASSLISGGNTDTQYF.

This chain links TRBV2 with TRBJ1-6, with no clear D. This CDR3 has 15 amino acids. Trimming removed 5 bases from V and 0 bases from J, with 8 bases in between. CDR1 is SNHLY and CDR2 is FYNNEI in the germline V gene. Here the CDR3 DNA reads TGTGCCAGCAGTCCGGAGAGCTCCTATAATTCACCCCTCCACTTT. Residues: CASSPESSYNSPLHF.

The genes are TRBV5-1 and TRBJ2-1; 13 bases fit TRBD2. The length of the CDR3 is 20 residues. CDR1 and CDR2 from the germline V gene are SGHRS and YFSETQ. Trimming took 2 bases from V and 1 from J; bases not matched to a gene: 12. The CDR3 nucleotides are TGCGCCAGCAGCTTAAGCCCCGGACTAGCGGGAGTCGGGTCCTACAATGAGCAGTTCTTC. Its translation: CASSLSPGLAGVGSYNEQFF.

This chain connects TRBV5-5 to TRBJ1-2; D is undetermined. CDR3 length: 13 residues. The V end was cut by 0 bases, the J end by 4 bases, with 7 bases between. Germline lookup yields CDR1 SGHKS and CDR2 YYEKEE (reference sequence). The CDR3 protein is CASSLGSSYGYTF. CDR3 nucleotide sequence: TGTGCCAGCAGCTTGGGTTCTTCCTATGGCTACACCTTC.

This clone was found many times. The genes are TRBV12-5 and TRBJ2-7, with a weak D call TRBD1 (6 bases). Trimming stripped 7 bases from V and 2 bases from J, with 12 bases between. CDR1 is LGHNT and CDR2 is FRNRAP in the germline V gene. The CDR3 runs 13 residues. CDR3 DNA sequence: TGTGCTAGTGCCTACGACAGGACCTACGAGCAGTACTTC. Protein sequence: CASAYDRTYEQYF. Full variable domain (outside the CDR3, taken from reference TRBV12-5 and TRBJ2-7): DARVTQTPRHKVTEMGQEVTMRCQPILGHNTVFWYRQTMMQGLELLAYFRNRAPLDDSGMPKDRFSAEMPDATLATLKIQPSEPRDSAVYFCASAYDRTYEQYFGPGTRLTVT.

The chain's CDR3 is CASSYSPGTSGVHDNEQFF. The CDR3, as DNA: TGTGCCAGCAGTTACTCCCCGGGGACTAGCGGGGTTCACGACAATGAGCAGTTCTTC. J is TRBJ2-1 and V is TRBV6-2 or TRBV6-3; 13 bases are shared with TRBD2. Germline CDR1 MNHEY, CDR2 SVGEGT. Trimming took 0 bases from V and 5 from J; bases not matched to a gene: 10. This CDR3 has 19 amino acids.

The chain recombines TRBV7-3 with TRBJ2-5; TRBD2 matches at 7 bases. After removal of 2 bases from V and 3 bases from J, the junction contained 0 bases not matched to a gene. Germline lookup yields CDR1 SGHTA and CDR2 FQGTGA. The CDR3 loop spans 13 amino acids. The CDR3 protein is CASSLRGEETQYF. The CDR3 coding sequence is TGTGCCAGCAGCTTACGGGGGGAAGAGACCCAGTACTTC.

The chain uses TRBV15 and TRBJ1-4, with D uncertain. The CDR3 has 14 amino acids. Germline V CDR1 and CDR2: LNHNV, YYDKDF (reference sequence). V lost 6 bases, J lost 0 bases, and 8 bases lay in between. CDR3 amino acids: CATSYFATNEKLFF. The CDR3 nucleotides are TGTGCCACCAGTTATTTTGCAACTAATGAAAAACTGTTTTTT.

The chain is built from TRBV6-5 and TRBJ2-5; 13 bases agree with TRBD2. The length of the CDR3 is 14 residues. The germline V gene has CDR1 MNHEY and CDR2 SVGAGI. Trimming cost V 6 bases and J 6 bases; bases outside gene matches: 4. CDR3 protein: CASRLAGGLKTQYF. The CDR3 bases are TGTGCCAGCAGACTAGCGGGGGGGCTAAAGACCCAGTACTTC.

V is TRBV28 and J is TRBJ1-3; no definite D call. Germline V gene lookup returns CDR1 MDHEN and CDR2 SYDVKM. This CDR3 contains 13 residues. The V and J ends lost 7 bases and 3 bases respectively, with 10 bases between them. The CDR3 reads CASMWRDGNTIYF. The DNA for the CDR3 is TGTGCCAGCATGTGGAGGGATGGAAACACCATATATTTT.